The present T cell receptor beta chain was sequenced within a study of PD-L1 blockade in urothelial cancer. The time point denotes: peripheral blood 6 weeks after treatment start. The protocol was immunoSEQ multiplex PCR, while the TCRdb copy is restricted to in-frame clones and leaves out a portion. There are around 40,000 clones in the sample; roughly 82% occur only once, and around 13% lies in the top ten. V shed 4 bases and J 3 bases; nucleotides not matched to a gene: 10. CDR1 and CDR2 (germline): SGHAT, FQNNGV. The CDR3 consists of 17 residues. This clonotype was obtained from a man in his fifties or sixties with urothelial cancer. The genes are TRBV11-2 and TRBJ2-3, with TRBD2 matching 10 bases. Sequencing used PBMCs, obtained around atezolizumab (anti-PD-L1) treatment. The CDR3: CASSSGLAVLRTDTQYF. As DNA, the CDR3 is TGTGCCAGCAGCTCAGGACTAGCGGTATTAAGGACAGATACGCAGTATTTT.